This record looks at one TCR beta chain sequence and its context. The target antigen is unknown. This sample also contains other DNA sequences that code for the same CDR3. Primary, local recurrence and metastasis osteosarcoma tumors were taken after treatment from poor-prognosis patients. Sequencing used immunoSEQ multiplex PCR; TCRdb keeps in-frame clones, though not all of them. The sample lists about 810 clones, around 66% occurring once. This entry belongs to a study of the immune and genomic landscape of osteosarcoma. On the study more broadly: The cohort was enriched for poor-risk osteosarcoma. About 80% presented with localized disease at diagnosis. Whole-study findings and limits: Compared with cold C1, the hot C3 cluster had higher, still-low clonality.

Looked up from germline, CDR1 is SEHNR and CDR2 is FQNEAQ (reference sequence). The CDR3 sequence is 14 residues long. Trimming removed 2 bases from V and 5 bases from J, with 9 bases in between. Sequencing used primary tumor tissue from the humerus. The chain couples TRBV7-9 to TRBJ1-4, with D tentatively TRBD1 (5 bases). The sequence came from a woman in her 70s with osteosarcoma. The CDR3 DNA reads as TGTGCCAGCAGCTTAACAAGGGGAAATGAAAAACTGTTTTTT. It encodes CASSLTRGNEKLFF.